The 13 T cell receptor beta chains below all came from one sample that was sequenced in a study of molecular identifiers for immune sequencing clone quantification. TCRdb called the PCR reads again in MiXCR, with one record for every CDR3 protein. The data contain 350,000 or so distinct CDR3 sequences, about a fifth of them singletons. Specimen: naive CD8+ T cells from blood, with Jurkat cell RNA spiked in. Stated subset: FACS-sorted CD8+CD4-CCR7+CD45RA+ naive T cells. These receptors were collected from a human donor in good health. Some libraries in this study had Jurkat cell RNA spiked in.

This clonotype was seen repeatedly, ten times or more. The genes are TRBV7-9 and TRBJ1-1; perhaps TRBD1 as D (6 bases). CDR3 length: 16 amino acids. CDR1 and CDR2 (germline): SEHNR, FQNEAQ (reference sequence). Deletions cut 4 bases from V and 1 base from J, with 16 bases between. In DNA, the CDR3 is TGTGCCAGCAGCTCTACAGGGTACCATAAGAACACTGAAGCTTTCTTT. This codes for CASSSTGYHKNTEAFF.

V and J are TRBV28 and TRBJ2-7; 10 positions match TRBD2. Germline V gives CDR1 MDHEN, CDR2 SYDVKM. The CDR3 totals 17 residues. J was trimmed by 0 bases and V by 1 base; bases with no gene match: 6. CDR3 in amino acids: CASSLLVRTSGSYEQYF. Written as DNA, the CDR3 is TGTGCCAGCAGTTTATTGGTTAGGACTAGCGGCTCCTACGAGCAGTACTTC.

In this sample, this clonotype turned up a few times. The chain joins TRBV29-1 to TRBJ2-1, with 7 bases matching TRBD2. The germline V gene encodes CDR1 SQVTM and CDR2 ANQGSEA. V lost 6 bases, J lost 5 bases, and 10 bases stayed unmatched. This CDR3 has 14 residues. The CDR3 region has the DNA TGCAGCGTGGCCCCTGGGACTACCGACAATGAGCAGTTCTTC. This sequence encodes CSVAPGTTDNEQFF.

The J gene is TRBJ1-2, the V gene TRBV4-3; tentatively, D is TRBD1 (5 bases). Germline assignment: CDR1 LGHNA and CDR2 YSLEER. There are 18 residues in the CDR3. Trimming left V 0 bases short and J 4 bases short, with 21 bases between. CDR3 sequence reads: CASSQDPLTGGSTYGYTF. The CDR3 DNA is TGCGCCAGCAGCCAAGACCCCCTAACAGGTGGGTCGACCTATGGCTACACCTTC.

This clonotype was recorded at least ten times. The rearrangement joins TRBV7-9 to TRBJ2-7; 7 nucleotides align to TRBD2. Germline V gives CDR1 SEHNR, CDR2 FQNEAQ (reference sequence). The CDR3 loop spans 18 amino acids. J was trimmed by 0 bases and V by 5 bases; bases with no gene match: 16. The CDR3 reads CASSPRVGGKADSYEQYF. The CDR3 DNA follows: TGTGCCAGCAGCCCTCGGGTCGGGGGGAAAGCCGACTCCTACGAGCAGTACTTC.

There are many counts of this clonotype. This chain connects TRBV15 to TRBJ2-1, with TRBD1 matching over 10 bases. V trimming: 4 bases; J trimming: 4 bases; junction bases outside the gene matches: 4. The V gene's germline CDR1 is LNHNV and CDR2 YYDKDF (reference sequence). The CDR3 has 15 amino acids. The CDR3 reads CATSIRDRGYNEQFF. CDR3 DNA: TGTGCCACCAGCATACGGGACAGGGGTTACAATGAGCAGTTCTTC.

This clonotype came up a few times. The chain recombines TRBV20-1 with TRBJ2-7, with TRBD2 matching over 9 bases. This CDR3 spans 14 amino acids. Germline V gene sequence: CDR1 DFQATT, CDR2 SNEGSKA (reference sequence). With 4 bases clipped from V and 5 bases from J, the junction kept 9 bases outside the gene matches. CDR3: CSATTGTSFHEQYF. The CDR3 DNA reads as TGCAGTGCTACGACCGGGACTAGCTTCCACGAGCAGTACTTC.

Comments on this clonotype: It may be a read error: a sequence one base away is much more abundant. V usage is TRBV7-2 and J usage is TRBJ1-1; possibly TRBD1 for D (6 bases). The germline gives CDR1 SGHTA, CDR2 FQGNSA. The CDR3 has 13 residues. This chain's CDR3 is CASCLGGTNEAFF. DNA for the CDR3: TGTGCCAGCTGCTTAGGGGGGACAAATGAAGCTTTCTTT.

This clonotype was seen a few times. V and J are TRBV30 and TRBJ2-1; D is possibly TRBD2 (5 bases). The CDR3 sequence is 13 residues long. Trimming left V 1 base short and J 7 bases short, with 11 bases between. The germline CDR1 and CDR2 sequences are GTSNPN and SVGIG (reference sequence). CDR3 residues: CAWSEGLANEQFF. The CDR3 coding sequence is TGTGCCTGGAGTGAAGGACTCGCGAATGAGCAGTTCTTC.

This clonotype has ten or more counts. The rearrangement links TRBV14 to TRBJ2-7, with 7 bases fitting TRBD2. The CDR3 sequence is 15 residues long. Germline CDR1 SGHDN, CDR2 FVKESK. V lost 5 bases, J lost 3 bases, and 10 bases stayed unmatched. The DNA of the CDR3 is TGTGCCAGCAGCACCGGGAGGACTATCCTCTACGAGCAGTACTTC. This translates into CASSTGRTILYEQYF.

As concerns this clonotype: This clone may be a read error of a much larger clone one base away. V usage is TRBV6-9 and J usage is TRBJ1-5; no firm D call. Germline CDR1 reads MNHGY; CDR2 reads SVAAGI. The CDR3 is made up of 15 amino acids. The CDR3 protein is CANSHDGWGNQPQHF. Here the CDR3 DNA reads TGTGCCAACAGTCATGACGGATGGGGCAATCAGCCCCAGCATTTT.

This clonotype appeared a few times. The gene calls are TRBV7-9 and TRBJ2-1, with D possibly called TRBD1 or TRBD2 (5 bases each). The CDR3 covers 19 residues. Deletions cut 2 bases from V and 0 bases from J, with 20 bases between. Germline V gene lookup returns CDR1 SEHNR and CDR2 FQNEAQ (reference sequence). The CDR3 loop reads CASSLTILGPGRSYNEQFF. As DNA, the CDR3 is TGTGCCAGCAGCTTAACGATTTTAGGACCGGGGCGCTCCTACAATGAGCAGTTCTTC.

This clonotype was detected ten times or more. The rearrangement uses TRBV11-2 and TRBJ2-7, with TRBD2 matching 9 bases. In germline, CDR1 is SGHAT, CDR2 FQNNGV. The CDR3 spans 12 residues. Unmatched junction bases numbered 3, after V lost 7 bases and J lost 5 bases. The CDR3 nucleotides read TGTGCCAGCACCGGACTAGCGAACGAGCAGTACTTC. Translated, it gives CASTGLANEQYF.